This T cell receptor beta chain stems from a study of blood T cell repertoires in COVID-19. On the study more broadly: Samples taken during acute and convalescent COVID-19 were collected in the United States, Italy and Spain. Sample material is recorded as cDNA or gDNA derived from T cells, B-cell-depleted T cells, or PBMCs.

The CDR3 is made up of 13 amino acids. Germline values: CDR1 SQVTM, CDR2 ANQGSEA. Trimming left V 6 bases short and J 11 bases short, with 20 bases between. Authors' processing steps: Nucleated cell counts were estimated from reference gene primer amplification. The method was immunoSEQ multiplex PCR; TCRdb's version includes in-frame clones alone and lacks a portion of them. V, J and clone size derive from that table, while D and trimming were established from the DNA sequence. The sample carries a few hundred thousand clones, more than 70% recorded once. The J gene is TRBJ1-5, the V gene TRBV29-1, with D tentatively TRBD1 (6 bases). This receptor was obtained from a middle-aged woman who had recovered from COVID-19. The specimen was peripheral blood. In nucleotides, the CDR3 is TGCAGCGTCACTCGCTGGACAGCCCCTACCCAGCATTTT. Residues: CSVTRWTAPTQHF.